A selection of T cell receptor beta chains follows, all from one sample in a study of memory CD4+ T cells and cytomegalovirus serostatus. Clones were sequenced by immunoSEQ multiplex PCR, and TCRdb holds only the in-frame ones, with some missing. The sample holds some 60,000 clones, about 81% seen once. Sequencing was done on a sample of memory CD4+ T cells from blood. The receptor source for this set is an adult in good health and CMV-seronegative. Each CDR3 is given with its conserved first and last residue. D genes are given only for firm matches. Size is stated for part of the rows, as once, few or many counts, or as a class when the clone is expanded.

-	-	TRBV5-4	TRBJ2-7	CASSARRFGYEQYF	TGTGCCAGCAGCGCCCGAAGGTTTGGGTACGAGCAGTACTTC
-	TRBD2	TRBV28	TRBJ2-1	CASSSSGRSVEQFF	TGTGCCAGCAGTTCAAGCGGGAGGTCAGTTGAGCAGTTCTTC
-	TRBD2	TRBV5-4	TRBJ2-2	CASSPSGRATGELFF	TGTGCCAGCAGCCCCAGCGGGAGGGCCACCGGGGAGCTGTTTTTT
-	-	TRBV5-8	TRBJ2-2	CASSFLGVNAGELFF	TGTGCCAGCAGCTTTCTAGGGGTTAACGCCGGGGAGCTGTTTTTT
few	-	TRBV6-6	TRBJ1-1	CASTSREEAEAFF	TGTGCCAGCACCTCCAGGGAGGAGGCTGAAGCTTTCTTT
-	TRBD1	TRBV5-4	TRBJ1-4	CASSIDRVDEKLFF	TGTGCCAGCAGCATCGACAGGGTGGATGAAAAACTGTTTTTT
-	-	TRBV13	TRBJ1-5	CASSQGRQPQHF	TGTGCCAGCAGCCAGGGGCGCCAGCCCCAGCATTTT
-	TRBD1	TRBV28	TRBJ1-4	CASSFSRGTGYKGEKLFF	TGTGCCAGCAGTTTCTCACGTGGGACAGGGTACAAAGGTGAAAAACTGTTTTTT
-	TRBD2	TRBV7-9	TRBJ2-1	CASSLGGTSGHYNEQFF	TGTGCCAGCAGCTTGGGCGGGACTAGCGGACACTACAATGAGCAGTTCTTC
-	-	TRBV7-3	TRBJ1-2	CASRTPDYGYTF	TGTGCCAGCAGGACGCCCGACTATGGCTACACCTTC
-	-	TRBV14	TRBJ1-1	CASSQGLGAFF	TGTGCCAGCAGCCAGGGACTCGGGGCTTTCTTT
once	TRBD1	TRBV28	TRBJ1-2	CASSSPGQGDYGYTF	TGTGCCAGCAGTTCCCCCGGACAGGGTGACTATGGCTACACCTTC
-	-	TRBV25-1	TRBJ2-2	CASRDNRAMNTGELFF	TGTGCCAGCAGGGACAACAGGGCGATGAACACCGGGGAGCTGTTTTTT
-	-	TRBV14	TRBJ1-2	CASSQDSSGNGYTF	TGTGCCAGCAGCCAAGATTCCTCGGGAAATGGCTACACCTTC
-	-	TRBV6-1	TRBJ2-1	CASSFRKGEQFF	TGTGCCAGCAGCTTTAGGAAGGGGGAGCAGTTCTTC
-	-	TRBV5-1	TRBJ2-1	CASSLGALRTVRDYNEQFF	TGCGCCAGCAGCTTGGGTGCCCTAAGAACTGTTCGAGACTACAATGAGCAGTTCTTC
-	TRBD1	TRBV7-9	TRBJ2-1	CASSRRDREYNEQFF	TGTGCCAGCAGCCGGCGGGACAGGGAGTACAATGAGCAGTTCTTC
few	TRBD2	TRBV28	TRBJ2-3	CASSTFFGLADTDTQYF	TGTGCCAGCAGTACATTCTTCGGACTAGCGGACACAGATACGCAGTATTTT
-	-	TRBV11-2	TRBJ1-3	CASTPGRGITGNTIYF	TGTGCCAGTACCCCGGGTAGGGGGATAACTGGAAACACCATATATTTT
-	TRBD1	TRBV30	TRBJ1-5	CAWSRTGVYNQPQHF	TGTGCCTGGAGCCGAACAGGGGTTTACAATCAGCCCCAGCATTTT
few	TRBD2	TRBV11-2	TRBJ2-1	CASSSSGSLAGGYNEQFF	TGTGCCAGCAGCTCCTCCGGGTCCTTAGCGGGAGGGTACAATGAGCAGTTCTTC
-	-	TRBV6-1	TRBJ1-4	CASSEVEFTTNEKLFF	TGTGCCAGCAGTGAAGTAGAGTTTACAACTAATGAAAAACTGTTTTTT
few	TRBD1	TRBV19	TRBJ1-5	CASNDREGQPQHF	TGTGCCAGCAACGACAGGGAAGGACAGCCCCAGCATTTT
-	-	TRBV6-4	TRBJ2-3	CASSERGSPDTQYF	TGTGCCAGCAGTGAAAGGGGGAGCCCAGATACGCAGTATTTT
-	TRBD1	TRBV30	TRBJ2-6	CAWRGTGVSGANVLTF	TGTGCCTGGAGGGGGACAGGGGTCTCTGGGGCCAACGTCCTGACTTTC
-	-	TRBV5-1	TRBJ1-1	CASSKGGRTEAFF	TGCGCCAGCAGCAAAGGGGGTCGCACTGAAGCTTTCTTT
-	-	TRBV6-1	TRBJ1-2	CASSEVNRAKGYTF	TGTGCCAGCAGTGAAGTGAACAGGGCGAAGGGCTACACCTTC
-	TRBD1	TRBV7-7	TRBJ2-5	CASSSTGVSGETQYF	TGTGCCAGCAGCAGTACAGGGGTTTCGGGAGAGACCCAGTACTTC
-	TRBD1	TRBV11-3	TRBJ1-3	CASSPRDRDSGNTIYF	TGTGCCAGCAGCCCCCGGGACAGGGACTCCGGAAACACCATATATTTT
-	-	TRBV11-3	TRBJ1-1	CASSREAGAFF	TGTGCCAGCAGCCGCGAGGCAGGAGCTTTCTTT
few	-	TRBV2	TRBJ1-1	CASIPHGTEAFF	TGTGCCAGCATCCCTCATGGGACTGAAGCTTTCTTT
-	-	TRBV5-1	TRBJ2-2	CASSLGEVTGELFF	TGCGCCAGCAGCTTGGGCGAAGTAACCGGGGAGCTGTTTTTT
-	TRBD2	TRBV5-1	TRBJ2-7	CASSSLAETTYEQYF	TGCGCCAGCAGCTCACTAGCGGAAACAACCTACGAGCAGTACTTC
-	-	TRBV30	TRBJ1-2	CAWSGQTDIYGYTF	TGTGCCTGGAGCGGACAGACGGATATCTATGGCTACACCTTC
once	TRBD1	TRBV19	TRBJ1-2	CASRTGTGGYGYTF	TGTGCCAGTAGGACCGGGACAGGGGGCTATGGCTACACCTTC
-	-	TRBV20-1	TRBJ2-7	CSAYWYGEQYF	TGCAGTGCTTATTGGTATGGCGAGCAGTACTTC
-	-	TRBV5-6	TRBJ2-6	CASSLRSGANVLTF	TGTGCCAGCAGCCTTCGATCTGGGGCCAACGTCCTGACTTTC
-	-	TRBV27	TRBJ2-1	CASSLEGSAYNEQFF	TGTGCCAGCAGTTTAGAAGGTAGCGCGTACAATGAGCAGTTCTTC
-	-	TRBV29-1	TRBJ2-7	CSVTQGGSGVGEQYF	TGCAGCGTTACCCAGGGGGGCTCTGGGGTTGGCGAGCAGTACTTC
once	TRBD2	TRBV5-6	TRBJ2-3	CASSSQTGSGRSTDTQYF	TGTGCCAGCAGCTCCCAAACAGGTAGCGGGAGGAGCACAGATACGCAGTATTTT
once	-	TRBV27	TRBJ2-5	CASSLTSQGRGETQYF	TGTGCCAGCAGTTTAACCTCCCAGGGGAGAGGGGAGACCCAGTACTTC
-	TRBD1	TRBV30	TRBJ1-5	CAWSVRGQGNQPQHF	TGTGCCTGGAGTGTAAGAGGACAGGGGAATCAGCCCCAGCATTTT
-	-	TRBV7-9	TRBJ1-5	CASSGTLVSNQPQHF	TGTGCCAGCAGCGGGACATTAGTAAGCAATCAGCCCCAGCATTTT
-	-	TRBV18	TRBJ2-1	CASSPRDSYNEQFF	TGTGCCAGCTCTCCGCGGGACTCCTACAATGAGCAGTTCTTC
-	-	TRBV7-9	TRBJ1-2	CASSLDSFGGYTF	TGTGCCAGCAGCCTCGACAGTTTTGGTGGCTACACCTTC
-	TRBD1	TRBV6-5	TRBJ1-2	CFSRGTGDYGYTF	TGTTTTTCCCGGGGGACAGGGGACTATGGCTACACCTTC
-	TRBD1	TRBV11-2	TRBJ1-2	CASRHHSGQAQGGYTF	TGTGCCAGCAGGCACCACAGCGGACAGGCCCAAGGTGGCTACACCTTC
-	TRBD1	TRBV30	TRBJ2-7	CAWSTMTGNYEQYF	TGTGCCTGGTCGACCATGACAGGGAACTACGAGCAGTACTTC
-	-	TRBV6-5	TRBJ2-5	CASRLQVLQETQYF	TGTGCCAGCAGGTTACAGGTCCTCCAAGAGACCCAGTACTTC
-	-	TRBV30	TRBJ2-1	CAWSSSEQFF	TGTGCCTGGAGTAGTAGTGAGCAGTTCTTC
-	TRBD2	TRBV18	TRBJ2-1	CASSPEDGRAYNEQFF	TGTGCCAGCTCACCTGAGGACGGGAGGGCCTACAATGAGCAGTTCTTC
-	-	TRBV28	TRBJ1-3	CASSAILRNTIYF	TGTGCCAGCAGTGCCATCCTGCGCAACACCATATATTTT
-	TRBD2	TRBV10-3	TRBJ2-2	CAINTLAGVTTNTGELFF	TGTGCCATCAATACCTTGGCGGGAGTAACAACGAACACCGGGGAGCTGTTTTTT
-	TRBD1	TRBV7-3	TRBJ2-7	CASSLSRTGGSHEQYF	TGTGCCAGCAGCTTAAGTAGGACAGGGGGGAGCCACGAGCAGTACTTC
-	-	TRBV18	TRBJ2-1	CASSSSSGDNEQFF	TGTGCCAGCTCATCGAGTTCCGGGGACAATGAGCAGTTCTTC
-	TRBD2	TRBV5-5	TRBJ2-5	CASSPARLAGGETQYF	TGTGCCAGCAGCCCGGCCAGGCTAGCGGGAGGGGAGACCCAGTACTTC
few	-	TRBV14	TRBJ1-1	CASSALGLAFF	TGTGCCAGCAGCGCTCTGGGCTTAGCTTTCTTT